This T cell receptor (beta chain) was identified in a study of CD8 T cells in ankylosing spondylitis. This clonotype has a count of ten or more. The antigen is undetermined. Quantitative 5'-RACE with molecular barcodes produced the TCR beta libraries. A single record per CDR3 protein comes from TCRdb applying MiXCR to the 5' RACE reads. Altogether approximately 250,000 distinct CDR3 sequences are present, more than 9% being singletons, with the ten largest covering 2% to 3%. The germline V gene encodes CDR1 MGHDK and CDR2 SYGVNS. After removal of 8 bases from V and 4 bases from J, the junction contained 5 bases not matched to a gene. The CDR3 is made up of 13 amino acids. General study findings and limits: In the blood and synovial fluid of reactive arthritis, some motif variants had been previously reported. According to the report, clones linked to the disease were significantly enriched in matched synovial fluid samples taken from ankylosing spondylitis patients.

Sequencing used blood, either unsorted or a sorted T cell fraction (not recorded which). The chain is built from TRBV25-1 and TRBJ1-3; 7 bases align to TRBD1. The sequence was collected from a male donor with ankylosing spondylitis or in good health (not recorded which). The CDR3: CASPGQSGNTIYF. The CDR3 nucleotides are TGTGCCAGCCCGGGACAGTCGGGAAACACCATATATTTT.